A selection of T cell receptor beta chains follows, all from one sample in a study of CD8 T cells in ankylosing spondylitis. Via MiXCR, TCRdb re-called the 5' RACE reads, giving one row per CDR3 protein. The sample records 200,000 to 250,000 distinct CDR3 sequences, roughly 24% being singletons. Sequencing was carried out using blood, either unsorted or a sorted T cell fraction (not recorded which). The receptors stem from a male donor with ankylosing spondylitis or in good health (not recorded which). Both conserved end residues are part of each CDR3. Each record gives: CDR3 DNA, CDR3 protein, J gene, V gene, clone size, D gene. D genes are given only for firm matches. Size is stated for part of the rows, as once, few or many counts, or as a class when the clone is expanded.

cdr3_nt: TGTGCCATCAGTGCCCGCCCCGTATTCTCTGGAAACACCATATATTTT; cdr3_aa: CAISARPVFSGNTIYF; j_call: TRBJ1-3; v_call: TRBV10-3; clone_size: many; d_call: .
cdr3_nt: TGTGCTAGTGGTTTGGGAGAAATGAACACTGAAGCTTTCTTT; cdr3_aa: CASGLGEMNTEAFF; j_call: TRBJ1-1; v_call: TRBV12-5; clone_size: .; d_call: .
cdr3_nt: TGTGCCAGCATTCCCCAAGGGACAGGGGGCAGGTCAGATACGCAGTATTTT; cdr3_aa: CASIPQGTGGRSDTQYF; j_call: TRBJ2-3; v_call: TRBV12-3/TRBV12-4; clone_size: many; d_call: TRBD1
cdr3_nt: TGCAGTGCTAGTTCGGGGGGCCGGCCTGAAGCTTTCTTT; cdr3_aa: CSASSGGRPEAFF; j_call: TRBJ1-1; v_call: TRBV20-1; clone_size: many; d_call: .
cdr3_nt: TGCAGTGCTAGATCCGGGACTGGGACTAGCGCGTTGTACTTC; cdr3_aa: CSARSGTGTSALYF; j_call: TRBJ2-7; v_call: TRBV20-1; clone_size: .; d_call: TRBD2
cdr3_nt: TGTGCCAGCAGCTCCGCGTTCGGCAATGAGCAGTTCTTC; cdr3_aa: CASSSAFGNEQFF; j_call: TRBJ2-1; v_call: TRBV7-2; clone_size: few; d_call: .
cdr3_nt: TGTGCCAGCAGCGGGACCGTGAGCGGTGAAGCTTTCTTT; cdr3_aa: CASSGTVSGEAFF; j_call: TRBJ1-1; v_call: TRBV9; clone_size: many; d_call: .
cdr3_nt: TGTGCCAGCAGTGCTAGGCGGGAGGTCAATGAGCAGTTCTTC; cdr3_aa: CASSARREVNEQFF; j_call: TRBJ2-1; v_call: TRBV2; clone_size: many; d_call: TRBD2
cdr3_nt: TGTGCCAGCAGCTCACAGGGTGAGGAGACCCAGTACTTC; cdr3_aa: CASSSQGEETQYF; j_call: TRBJ2-5; v_call: TRBV5-5; clone_size: many; d_call: .
cdr3_nt: TGTGCCAGCAGTACAGCCAGCACCGGGGAGCTGTTTTTT; cdr3_aa: CASSTASTGELFF; j_call: TRBJ2-2; v_call: TRBV12-3/TRBV12-4; clone_size: .; d_call: .
cdr3_nt: TGTGCCAGCAGTTCGGGCCTAACGACGGTCTCTGGGGCCAACGTCCTGACTTTC; cdr3_aa: CASSSGLTTVSGANVLTF; j_call: TRBJ2-6; v_call: TRBV6-5; clone_size: few; d_call: .
cdr3_nt: TGCAGTGCTAGAGATTGGCAGCTCACCTACGAGCAGTACTTC; cdr3_aa: CSARDWQLTYEQYF; j_call: TRBJ2-7; v_call: TRBV20-1; clone_size: .; d_call: .
cdr3_nt: TGTGCCAGCAGCTTGGAGGTTTCGGCTAGCGGGCGGACCTCCGCGTTCTTC; cdr3_aa: CASSLEVSASGRTSAFF; j_call: TRBJ2-1; v_call: TRBV5-5; clone_size: many; d_call: TRBD2
cdr3_nt: TGCAGTGCGCAGGACTTTCAAAGCTCCTACAATGAGCAGTTCTTC; cdr3_aa: CSAQDFQSSYNEQFF; j_call: TRBJ2-1; v_call: TRBV20-1; clone_size: many; d_call: .
cdr3_nt: TGTGCCAGCAGTTCGGCGCAGGTGGTTAGAACTGAAGCTTTCTTT; cdr3_aa: CASSSAQVVRTEAFF; j_call: TRBJ1-1; v_call: TRBV6-5; clone_size: .; d_call: .
cdr3_nt: TGCAGCGTTGAAGACAACTCCTACGAGCAGTACTTC; cdr3_aa: CSVEDNSYEQYF; j_call: TRBJ2-7; v_call: TRBV29-1; clone_size: many; d_call: .
cdr3_nt: TGTGCCAGCTCACCAGCCTCAGGGGAGAACACTGAAGCTTTCTTT; cdr3_aa: CASSPASGENTEAFF; j_call: TRBJ1-1; v_call: TRBV18; clone_size: few; d_call: .
cdr3_nt: TGCGCCAGCAGCCAAGATCTAGGCAGGGGGTGGGAGACCCAGTACTTC; cdr3_aa: CASSQDLGRGWETQYF; j_call: TRBJ2-5; v_call: TRBV4-3; clone_size: many; d_call: TRBD1
cdr3_nt: TGTGCCAGCAGCTTACAATGGGACTTCGAGCAGTACTTC; cdr3_aa: CASSLQWDFEQYF; j_call: TRBJ2-7; v_call: TRBV11-2; clone_size: many; d_call: .
cdr3_nt: TGCAGCGTTGAATCCGGGACACCTCGGGAGACCCAGTACTTC; cdr3_aa: CSVESGTPRETQYF; j_call: TRBJ2-5; v_call: TRBV29-1; clone_size: .; d_call: .
cdr3_nt: TGCAGTGCCAAACCGAACAGGGGGCGCGGCACTGAAGCTTTCTTT; cdr3_aa: CSAKPNRGRGTEAFF; j_call: TRBJ1-1; v_call: TRBV20-1; clone_size: few; d_call: TRBD1
cdr3_nt: TGCAGTGCTAGAGATACGACTAGCGGGATAGGAGGCACAGATACGCAGTATTTT; cdr3_aa: CSARDTTSGIGGTDTQYF; j_call: TRBJ2-3; v_call: TRBV20-1; clone_size: .; d_call: TRBD2
cdr3_nt: TGTGCCAGCAGTAATTGGGACAGGGATGGGGCAGAGACCCAGTACTTC; cdr3_aa: CASSNWDRDGAETQYF; j_call: TRBJ2-5; v_call: TRBV12-3/TRBV12-4; clone_size: few; d_call: TRBD1
cdr3_nt: TGCAGTGCTAGAGATCTAGCGGGAGGGCCCCCTGAGCAGTTCTTC; cdr3_aa: CSARDLAGGPPEQFF; j_call: TRBJ2-1; v_call: TRBV20-1; clone_size: few; d_call: TRBD2
cdr3_nt: TGCGCCAGCAGCTGGGGACAGGGGGCGGGGGATACGCAGTATTTT; cdr3_aa: CASSWGQGAGDTQYF; j_call: TRBJ2-3; v_call: TRBV4-3; clone_size: .; d_call: TRBD1
cdr3_nt: TGCGCCAGCAGCTTGGCCGTGGGTAATGAGCAGTTCTTC; cdr3_aa: CASSLAVGNEQFF; j_call: TRBJ2-1; v_call: TRBV5-1; clone_size: many; d_call: .
cdr3_nt: TGCAGTGTTGAGGTTGACGTACAAGAGACCCAGTACTTC; cdr3_aa: CSVEVDVQETQYF; j_call: TRBJ2-5; v_call: TRBV20-1; clone_size: many; d_call: .
cdr3_nt: TGCAGTGCTAGGGGCCCGATTGCCTACGAGCAGTACTTC; cdr3_aa: CSARGPIAYEQYF; j_call: TRBJ2-7; v_call: TRBV20-1; clone_size: many; d_call: .
cdr3_nt: TGTGCCAGCAGACGCGGGACAGACTATGGCTACACCTTC; cdr3_aa: CASRRGTDYGYTF; j_call: TRBJ1-2; v_call: TRBV12-3/TRBV12-4; clone_size: few; d_call: TRBD1
cdr3_nt: TGCAGTGCTAGTGAGCGGGCCTACGAGCAGTACTTC; cdr3_aa: CSASERAYEQYF; j_call: TRBJ2-7; v_call: TRBV20-1; clone_size: many; d_call: .
cdr3_nt: TGTGCCAGCCAGACCGGTGGCCCGAATCAGCCCCAGCATTTT; cdr3_aa: CASQTGGPNQPQHF; j_call: TRBJ1-5; v_call: TRBV6-2/TRBV6-3; clone_size: few; d_call: .
cdr3_nt: TGTGCCAGCAGCCCGTCCGTCCTGACTTTC; cdr3_aa: CASSPSVLTF; j_call: TRBJ2-6; v_call: TRBV7-9; clone_size: many; d_call: .
cdr3_nt: TGCAGTGCTACAACTCCTCCTCTTGGGGAGCAGTACTTC; cdr3_aa: CSATTPPLGEQYF; j_call: TRBJ2-7; v_call: TRBV20-1; clone_size: .; d_call: .
cdr3_nt: TGCGCCACGGCCTTAGGGACGGTGAATGAGCAGTTCTTC; cdr3_aa: CATALGTVNEQFF; j_call: TRBJ2-1; v_call: TRBV5-1; clone_size: few; d_call: .
cdr3_nt: TGCAGTGCTAGTACAGGGGCCCAAGAGACCCAGTACTTC; cdr3_aa: CSASTGAQETQYF; j_call: TRBJ2-5; v_call: TRBV20-1; clone_size: .; d_call: TRBD1
cdr3_nt: TGTGCCAGCAGCAAAGAAAGGCTAGCGGAGAACCAAGAGACCCAGTACTTC; cdr3_aa: CASSKERLAENQETQYF; j_call: TRBJ2-5; v_call: TRBV21-1; clone_size: .; d_call: .
cdr3_nt: TGTGCCAGCAGCGGAAGAGGGACCCTAATCCCGTATCGGCAGTTCTTC; cdr3_aa: CASSGRGTLIPYRQFF; j_call: TRBJ2-1; v_call: TRBV11-2; clone_size: many; d_call: .
cdr3_nt: TGTGCCAGCAGCGCGGGAGTCACGGGAGCCGGGGAGCTGTTTTTT; cdr3_aa: CASSAGVTGAGELFF; j_call: TRBJ2-2; v_call: TRBV7-3; clone_size: few; d_call: TRBD2
cdr3_nt: TGTGCCATCAGTAGCGAAACAGAGCAGTTCTTC; cdr3_aa: CAISSETEQFF; j_call: TRBJ2-1; v_call: TRBV10-3; clone_size: .; d_call: .
cdr3_nt: TGCGCCAGCAGCATGGGGAGCAGCCAAGAGACCCAGTACTTC; cdr3_aa: CASSMGSSQETQYF; j_call: TRBJ2-5; v_call: TRBV5-1; clone_size: many; d_call: .
cdr3_nt: TGTGCCAGCAGTTCCCCCAGACAGGGAAGGGGGACCGGGGAGCTGTTTTTT; cdr3_aa: CASSSPRQGRGTGELFF; j_call: TRBJ2-2; v_call: TRBV6-5; clone_size: many; d_call: TRBD1
cdr3_nt: TGCAGTGCTAGGGGTTTTGGTAGCACAGATACGCAGTATTTT; cdr3_aa: CSARGFGSTDTQYF; j_call: TRBJ2-3; v_call: TRBV20-1; clone_size: few; d_call: .
cdr3_nt: TGCGCCAGCAGCTTGGTTGCGCAGACCGGACTAGCGGGGGAAGAGACCCAGTACTTC; cdr3_aa: CASSLVAQTGLAGEETQYF; j_call: TRBJ2-5; v_call: TRBV5-1; clone_size: .; d_call: TRBD2
cdr3_nt: TGTGCCAGCAGTCCGCTTTCGGGAATGGGGACCCAGTACTTC; cdr3_aa: CASSPLSGMGTQYF; j_call: TRBJ2-5; v_call: TRBV12-3/TRBV12-4; clone_size: many; d_call: .
cdr3_nt: TGCGCCAGCAGCTTGGCAGAAGGGACGGGTGAAGCTTTCTTT; cdr3_aa: CASSLAEGTGEAFF; j_call: TRBJ1-1; v_call: TRBV5-1; clone_size: many; d_call: .
cdr3_nt: TGTGCCAGCAGTCCCCGACTAGCTGGAGAGACCCAGTACTTC; cdr3_aa: CASSPRLAGETQYF; j_call: TRBJ2-5; v_call: TRBV27; clone_size: many; d_call: TRBD2
cdr3_nt: TGCAGCCACACCCTATCGCGTGGGGTAGAGACCCAGTACTTC; cdr3_aa: CSHTLSRGVETQYF; j_call: TRBJ2-5; v_call: TRBV29-1; clone_size: many; d_call: .
cdr3_nt: TGTGCCAGCAGCCTTGGACTAGCGGGAGATGATGAGCAGTTCTTC; cdr3_aa: CASSLGLAGDDEQFF; j_call: TRBJ2-1; v_call: TRBV5-5; clone_size: .; d_call: TRBD2
cdr3_nt: TGTGCCAGCAGCCCGGGACAGTACGGAAACACCATATATTTT; cdr3_aa: CASSPGQYGNTIYF; j_call: TRBJ1-3; v_call: TRBV7-6; clone_size: .; d_call: TRBD1
cdr3_nt: TGTGCCAGCAGTCCCTGGCGGACTAGCGGGCACAATGAGCAGTTCTTC; cdr3_aa: CASSPWRTSGHNEQFF; j_call: TRBJ2-1; v_call: TRBV12-3/TRBV12-4; clone_size: few; d_call: TRBD2
cdr3_nt: TGTGCCAGCAGTTACTCCTTTGGACAGGGAATATATGGCTACACCTTC; cdr3_aa: CASSYSFGQGIYGYTF; j_call: TRBJ1-2; v_call: TRBV6-5; clone_size: .; d_call: TRBD1
cdr3_nt: TGTGCCACTCGAGGCCAAGAGACCCAGTACTTC; cdr3_aa: CATRGQETQYF; j_call: TRBJ2-5; v_call: TRBV18; clone_size: few; d_call: .
cdr3_nt: TGTGCCAGCAGTCGGACTAGTCTAACAGATACGCAGTATTTT; cdr3_aa: CASSRTSLTDTQYF; j_call: TRBJ2-3; v_call: TRBV6-2/TRBV6-3; clone_size: .; d_call: TRBD2
cdr3_nt: TGTGCCAGCAGCTCCACGGGAATACAGTTCTTC; cdr3_aa: CASSSTGIQFF; j_call: TRBJ2-1; v_call: TRBV7-2; clone_size: many; d_call: .
cdr3_nt: TGTGCCATCAGTGAGTCGTCCCTTGTAGGGGGCGGCTACACCTTC; cdr3_aa: CAISESSLVGGGYTF; j_call: TRBJ1-2; v_call: TRBV10-3; clone_size: .; d_call: TRBD1